The clone carrying this T cell receptor beta chain was seen a few times. Its antigen is still unknown. This entry comes from a study of human T cells and chemical hapten exposure. Study-wide findings and caveats: Patch test score was positively correlated with the counts of TCRs that had expanded at PT1.

TCRdb itself ran the RACE reads through MiXCR, one entry per CDR3 protein. This sample carries about 84,000 distinct CDR3 sequences, more than 9% of them seen once, and the ten largest clones take approximately 4.7%. Described time point: patch test 2, 6 weeks after DPC sensitization. Treatment specified: therapeutic diphenylcyclopropenone sensitization with weekly scalp DPC. This CDR3 is 17 amino acids long. CDR1 is MNHEY and CDR2 is SVGAGI in the germline V gene. V lost 6 bases to trimming and J lost 4 bases, with 24 bases between them. The chain is built from TRBV6-5 and TRBJ1-1; no reliable D call. This clonotype originated in a woman between 50 and 59 years old with alopecia areata. Some clones in this sample may be carry-over from other donors' samples. Sequenced material: whole blood, taken in connection with sensitization to the hapten diphenylcyclopropenone (DPC). The CDR3 DNA reads as TGTGCCAGCAGCAAATCTAGCCCAGAAGGCGCGATCACTGAAGCTTTCTTT. It is translated as CASSKSSPEGAITEAFF.